The 18 T cell receptor beta chains reported below all come from one sample, sequenced in a study of cytotoxic CD8 clonotypes in ibrutinib-treated CLL. Sequencing used immunoSEQ multiplex PCR; TCRdb keeps in-frame clones, though not all of them. The sample carries roughly 42,000 clones, 68% recorded once. This sample comprised PBMCs, obtained at disease progression, from a patient treated with ibrutinib. The receptor source for this set is a human donor with chronic lymphocytic leukemia.

This sequence joins TRBV11-2 and TRBJ1-2; tentative D call: TRBD1 (5 bases). The CDR3 runs to 12 residues. CDR1 SGHAT and CDR2 FQNNGV come from the germline V gene. The V end was cut by 8 bases, the J end by 8 bases, with 15 bases between. The CDR3 is CASSLGGGGYTF. CDR3 nucleotide sequence: TGTGCCAGCTCCTTGGGGGGTGGCGGCTACACCTTC. Filled out from reference TRBV11-2 and TRBJ1-2, the complete variable domain reads EAGVAQSPRYKIIEKRQSVAFWCNPISGHATLYWYQQILGQGPKLLIQFQNNGVVDDSQLPKDRFSAERLKGVDSTLKIQPAKLEDSAVYLCASSLGGGGYTFGSGTRLTVV.

The CDR3 here is CASRPTGTEKNIQYF. The CDR3 DNA follows: TGTGCCAGTAGACCAACCGGGACAGAAAAAAACATTCAGTACTTC. The chain uses TRBV19 and TRBJ2-4, with 7 nucleotides matching TRBD1. This CDR3 is 15 amino acids long. Germline assignment: CDR1 LNHDA and CDR2 SQIVND (reference sequence). After removal of 6 bases from V and 4 bases from J, the junction contained 9 bases not matched to a gene.

The chain combines TRBV11-3 with TRBJ2-1; 7 bases match TRBD1. Looked up from germline, CDR1 is SGHNT and CDR2 is YENEEA. The CDR3 is made up of 17 amino acids. V was clipped by 3 bases and J by 3 bases; unmatched bases: 11. The CDR3 sequence: CASSLGITGAHYNEQFF. The CDR3 DNA sequence: TGTGCCAGCAGCTTGGGGATTACAGGGGCGCACTACAATGAGCAGTTCTTC.

The chain combines TRBV7-2 with TRBJ2-3; D perhaps matches TRBD2 (6 bases). CDR1 is SGHTA and CDR2 is FQGNSA in the germline V gene. V was clipped by 3 bases and J by 5 bases, with 15 bases between them. CDR3 length: 15 amino acids. CDR3 nucleotides: TGTGCCAGCAGCTTCCGGGACTTACCCCAAGATACGCAGTATTTT. Translation gives CASSFRDLPQDTQYF.

In its sample, this clone was seen a few times. This chain joins TRBV4-3 and TRBJ2-7, with TRBD2 identical over 14 bases. CDR3 length equals 17 residues. Germline values: CDR1 LGHNA, CDR2 YSLEER. The V gene end was trimmed by 0 bases and the J gene end by 2 bases; junction bases not matched to a gene: 3. The CDR3 DNA is TGCGCCAGCAGCCAAGACAGGGGACTAGCGGGAGCCTACGAGCAGTACTTC. Residues: CASSQDRGLAGAYEQYF.

The chain carries TRBV11-2 and TRBJ2-7; D possibly matches TRBD1 or TRBD2 (6 bases each). The CDR3 loop spans 14 amino acids. V was clipped by 4 bases and J by 4 bases, with 14 bases between them. Germline loops: CDR1 SGHAT, CDR2 FQNNGV. The CDR3 nucleotides read TGTGCCAGCAGCTGGGGGGCCGGGCTATACGAGCAGTACTTC. Amino acids: CASSWGAGLYEQYF.

CDR3 protein: CASSHRQGAGYTF. The CDR3 DNA reads TGTGCCAGCTCCCACAGACAGGGGGCTGGCTACACCTTC. The rearrangement joins TRBV18 to TRBJ1-2; 10 nucleotides agree with TRBD1. The CDR3 is made up of 13 amino acids. V lost 6 bases and J lost 7; bases outside the gene matches: 5. CDR1 and CDR2 (germline): KGHSH, LQKENI.

By share, this clone counts as medium-sized. This rearrangement joins TRBV5-1 to TRBJ1-4; unclear D gene. The CDR3 is made up of 16 amino acids. Germline V gene sequence: CDR1 SGHRS, CDR2 YFSETQ. V lost 2 bases and J lost 0, with 11 bases in between. The DNA for the CDR3 is TGCGCCAGCAGCTTTTCAGGTCCTGCAACTAATGAAAAACTGTTTTTT. Its translation is CASSFSGPATNEKLFF.

The CDR3 reads CASSFTDLGEQFF. CDR3 sequence (DNA): TGTGCCAGCAGCTTCACTGACCTTGGTGAGCAGTTCTTC. The chain is built from TRBV11-3 and TRBJ2-1, with D unresolved. This CDR3 is 13 amino acids long. V was pared by 3 bases and J by 9 bases, with 12 bases between. Germline lookup yields CDR1 SGHNT and CDR2 YENEEA.

This rearrangement joins TRBV6-5 to TRBJ2-7, with TRBD2 matching over 13 bases. Germline assignment: CDR1 MNHEY and CDR2 SVGAGI. The length of the CDR3 is 16 residues. J lost 4 bases, V lost 4 bases, and 7 bases had no gene match. CDR3: CASSLAGTSGTYEQYF. DNA for the CDR3: TGTGCCAGCAGTTTAGCCGGGACTAGCGGGACGTACGAGCAGTACTTC.

The chain employs TRBV7-3 and TRBJ2-6, with D unresolved. This CDR3 comprises 15 residues. The V and J ends lost 5 bases and 4 bases respectively, with 12 bases between them. Germline V gene lookup returns CDR1 SGHTA and CDR2 FQGTGA. The CDR3 is CASSPRPAGANVLTF. The DNA of the CDR3 is TGTGCCAGCAGCCCCCGGCCCGCCGGGGCCAACGTCCTGACTTTC.

DNA of the CDR3: TGTGCCAGCAGCCATGAGGCCGGGACGTGGGGATACAATGAGCAGTTCTTC. Protein sequence: CASSHEAGTWGYNEQFF. V gene TRBV14 combines with J gene TRBJ2-1, with D possibly being TRBD1 or TRBD2 (5 bases each). CDR1 and CDR2 (germline): SGHDN, FVKESK. V shed 3 bases and J shed 4 bases, with 19 bases lying between them. This CDR3 is 17 amino acids long.

The V gene is TRBV6-1, the J gene TRBJ2-6; D ambiguous. Germline-derived CDR1 and CDR2 are MNHNS and SASEGT. This CDR3 comprises 15 residues. The V end was cut by 6 bases, the J end by 4 bases, with 13 bases between. CDR3 sequence reads: CASRAPGVGANVLTF. CDR3 nucleotides: TGTGCCAGCAGGGCCCCGGGTGTGGGGGCCAACGTCCTGACTTTC.

The V call is TRBV6-6, the J call TRBJ1-1; maybe TRBD1 (5 bases). Trimming left V 2 bases short and J 2 bases short, with 12 bases between. Germline-derived CDR1 and CDR2 are MNHNY and SVGAGI (reference sequence). This CDR3 has 15 amino acids. CDR3 in amino acids: CASSYGDDRNTEAFF. In DNA form, the CDR3 reads TGTGCCAGCAGTTACGGGGACGACAGAAACACTGAAGCTTTCTTT.

The chain couples TRBV15 to TRBJ2-7; either TRBD1 or TRBD2 may supply D (5 bases each). The CDR3 covers 14 residues. V lost 3 bases, J lost 4 bases, and 13 bases lay in between. Germline V gives CDR1 LNHNV, CDR2 YYDKDF (reference sequence). As DNA, the CDR3 is TGTGCCACCAGCAGTGGGGGATTTTTTTACGAGCAGTACTTC. Translated, it gives CATSSGGFFYEQYF.

In this sample, this clone turned up once. The chain links TRBV27 to TRBJ2-1; D remains ambiguous. The V gene's germline CDR1 is MNHEY and CDR2 SMNVEV (reference sequence). The CDR3 consists of 14 residues. V lost 9 bases to trimming and J lost 3 bases, with 15 bases between them. The CDR3 nucleotides are TGTGCCAGTTTTTCGTTGGGATTCTACAATGAGCAGTTCTTC. Translation gives CASFSLGFYNEQFF.

The gene calls are TRBV7-6 and TRBJ1-1; 7 bases match TRBD1. Germline V gene sequence: CDR1 SGHVS, CDR2 FNYEAQ. This CDR3 has 15 residues. The V gene end was trimmed by 1 base and the J gene end by 2 bases; junction bases not matched to a gene: 4. The CDR3 region is CASSLGTGGNTEAFF. In DNA form, the CDR3 reads TGTGCCAGCAGCTTAGGGACAGGAGGAAACACTGAAGCTTTCTTT.

The CDR3 nucleotides are TGTGCCAGCAGCTTACTGCCGGGATCCTACGAGCAGTACTTC. Its protein is CASSLLPGSYEQYF. This chain uses TRBV7-3 with TRBJ2-7; perhaps TRBD2 as D (5 bases). This CDR3 has 14 residues. The germline V gene has CDR1 SGHTA and CDR2 FQGTGA. V gave up 2 bases and J gave up 1 base, with 9 bases separating them.